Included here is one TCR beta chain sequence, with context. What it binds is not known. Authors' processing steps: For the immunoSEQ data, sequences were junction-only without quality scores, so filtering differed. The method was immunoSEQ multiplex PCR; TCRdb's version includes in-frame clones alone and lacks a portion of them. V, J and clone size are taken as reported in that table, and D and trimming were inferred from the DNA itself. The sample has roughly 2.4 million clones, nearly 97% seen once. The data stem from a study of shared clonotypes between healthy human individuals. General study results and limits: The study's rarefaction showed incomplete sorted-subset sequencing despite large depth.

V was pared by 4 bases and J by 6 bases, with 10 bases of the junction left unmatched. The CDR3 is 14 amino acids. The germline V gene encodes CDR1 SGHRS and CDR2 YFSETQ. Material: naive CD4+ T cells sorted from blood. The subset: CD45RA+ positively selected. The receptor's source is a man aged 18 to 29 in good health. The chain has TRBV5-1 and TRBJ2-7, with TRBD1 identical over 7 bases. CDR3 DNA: TGCGCCAGCAGCAGCAGACAGGGAAGAGGCGAGCAGTACTTC. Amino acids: CASSSRQGRGEQYF.